Only a few counts were recorded for the clone carrying this T cell receptor (beta chain). This sample stems from a study of T-cell reconstitution after alpha-beta-depleted transplantation in children. The ends were cut back, 3 bases at V and 6 bases at J, with 12 bases in the middle. Germline CDR1 is DFQATT and CDR2 is SNEGSKA (reference sequence). This CDR3 comprises 12 residues. Unique molecular identifiers featured in how the TCRbeta library was prepared. TCRdb processed the PCR reads anew with MiXCR; each CDR3 protein has one entry. The table records some 200,000 distinct CDR3 sequences, approximately 9.7% of them present only once.

This receptor was obtained from a human donor who donated a stem cell graft to a child with SCID. The sequenced sample was PBMCs from the stem cell graft donor, obtained from the stem cell graft. The gene calls are TRBV20-1 and TRBJ2-7; D call uncertain. The CDR3 here is CSASVWATEQYF. CDR3 coding DNA: TGCAGTGCTAGCGTTTGGGCGACCGAGCAGTACTTC.